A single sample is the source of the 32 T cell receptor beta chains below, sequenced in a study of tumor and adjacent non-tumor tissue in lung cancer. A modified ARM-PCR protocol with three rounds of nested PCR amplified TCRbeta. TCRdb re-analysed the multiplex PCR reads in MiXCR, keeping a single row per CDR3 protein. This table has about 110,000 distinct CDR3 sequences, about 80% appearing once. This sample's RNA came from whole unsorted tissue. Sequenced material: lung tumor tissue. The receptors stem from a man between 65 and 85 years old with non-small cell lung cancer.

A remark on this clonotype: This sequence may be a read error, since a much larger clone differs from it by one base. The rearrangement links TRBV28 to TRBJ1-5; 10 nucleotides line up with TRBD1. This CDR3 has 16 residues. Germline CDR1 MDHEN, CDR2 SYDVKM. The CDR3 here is CASSLGTGVGNQPLHF. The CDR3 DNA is TGTGCCAGCAGTTTAGGGACAGGGGTAGGAAATCAGCCCCTGCATTTT.

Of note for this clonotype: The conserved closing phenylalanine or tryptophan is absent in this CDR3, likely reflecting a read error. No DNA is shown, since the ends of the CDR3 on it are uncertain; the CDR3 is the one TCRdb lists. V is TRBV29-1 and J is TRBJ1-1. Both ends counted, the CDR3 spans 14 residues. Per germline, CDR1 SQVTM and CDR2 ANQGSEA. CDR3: CSAQTSRGLNRSFI.

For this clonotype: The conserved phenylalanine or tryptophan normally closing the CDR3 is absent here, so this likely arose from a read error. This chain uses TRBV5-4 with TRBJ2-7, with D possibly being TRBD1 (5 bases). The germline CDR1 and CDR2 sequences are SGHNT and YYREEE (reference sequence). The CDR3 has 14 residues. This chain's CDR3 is CANSALGRDYEQYY. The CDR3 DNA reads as TGTGCCAACAGCGCGCTCGGCAGGGACTACGAGCAGTACTAC.

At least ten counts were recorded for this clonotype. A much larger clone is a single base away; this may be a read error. The CDR3 nucleotides read TGTGCCAGCAGACTAGCGGGACCGACCTACGGGCAGTACTTC. Translated: CASRLAGPTYGQYF. This chain joins TRBV6-2 or TRBV6-3 and TRBJ2-7; TRBD2 agrees at 10 bases. The CDR3 totals 14 residues. Germline-derived CDR1 and CDR2 are MNHEY and SVGEGT.

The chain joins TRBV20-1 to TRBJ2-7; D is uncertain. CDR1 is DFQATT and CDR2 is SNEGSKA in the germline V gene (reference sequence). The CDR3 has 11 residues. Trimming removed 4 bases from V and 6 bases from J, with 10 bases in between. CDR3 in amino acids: CSATRALEQYF. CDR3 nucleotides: TGCAGTGCTACAAGGGCACTCGAGCAGTACTTC.

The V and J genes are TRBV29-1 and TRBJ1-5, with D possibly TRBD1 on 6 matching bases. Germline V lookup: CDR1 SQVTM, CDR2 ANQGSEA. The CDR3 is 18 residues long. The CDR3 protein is CCAEVQPNRALFNQPQHF. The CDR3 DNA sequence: TGCTGCGCGGAGGTACAGCCTAACAGGGCCCTCTTCAATCAGCCCCAGCATTTT. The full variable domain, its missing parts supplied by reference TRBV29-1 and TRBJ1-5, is SAVISQKPSRDICQRGTSLTIQCQVDSQVTMMFWYRQQPGQSLTLIATANQGSEATYESGFVIDKFPISRPNLTFSTLTVSNMSPEDSSIYLCCAEVQPNRALFNQPQHFGDGTRLSIL.

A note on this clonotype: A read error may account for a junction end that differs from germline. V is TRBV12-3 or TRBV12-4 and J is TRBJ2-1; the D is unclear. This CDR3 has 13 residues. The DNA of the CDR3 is TGTGCCAGCACCCAGCGAGTTGGCAATGAGCACTTCTTC. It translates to CASTQRVGNEHFF.

CDR3 sequence: CASSDRLYGYTF. CDR3 DNA: TGTGCCAGCAGCGACCGTCTCTATGGCTACACCTTC. The chain carries TRBV6-1 and TRBJ1-2; D is ambiguous. The CDR3 loop spans 12 amino acids. Germline V gene lookup returns CDR1 MNHNS and CDR2 SASEGT. V was cut by 6 bases and J by 4 bases, with 9 bases left in between.

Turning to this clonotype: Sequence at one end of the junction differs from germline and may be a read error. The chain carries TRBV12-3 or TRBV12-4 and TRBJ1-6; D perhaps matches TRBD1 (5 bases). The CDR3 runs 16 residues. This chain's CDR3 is CASSLGGALGNSPLNF. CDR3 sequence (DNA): TGTGCCAGCAGCCTCGGAGGGGCTCTGGGTAATTCACCCCTCAACTTT.

The CDR3 DNA follows: TGTCTCAGCACATTAGACAGAGGAGGAAAACTGTTTTTT. Protein sequence: CLSTLDRGGKLFF. V is TRBV11-2 and J is TRBJ1-4; possible D gene TRBD1, 5 bases. The length of the CDR3 is 13 residues. Looked up from germline, CDR1 is SGHAT and CDR2 is FQNNGV.

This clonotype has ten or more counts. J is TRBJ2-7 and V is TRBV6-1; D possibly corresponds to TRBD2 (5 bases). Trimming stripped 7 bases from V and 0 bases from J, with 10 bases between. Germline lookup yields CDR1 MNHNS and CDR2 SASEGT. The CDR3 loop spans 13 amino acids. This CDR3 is CASKGVASYEQYF. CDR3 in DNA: TGTGCCAGCAAGGGAGTTGCCTCCTACGAGCAGTACTTC.

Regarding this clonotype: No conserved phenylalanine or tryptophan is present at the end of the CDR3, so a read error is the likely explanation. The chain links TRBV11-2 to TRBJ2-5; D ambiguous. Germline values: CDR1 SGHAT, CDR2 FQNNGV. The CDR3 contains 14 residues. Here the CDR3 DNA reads TGTACCAGCAGCTTACTCGCCCCCCGAGAGACCCAGTACTTA. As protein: CTSSLLAPRETQYL.

In nucleotides, the CDR3 is TGCGCCAGCAGTGAGTCTCCACTAGTATATGAGCAGTTCTTC. This sequence encodes CASSESPLVYEQFF. The chain uses TRBV10-2 and TRBJ2-1; a possible D gene is TRBD2 (5 bases). The germline V gene encodes CDR1 WSHSY and CDR2 SAAADI. This CDR3 is built from 14 residues. Trimming stripped 0 bases from V and 8 bases from J, with 11 bases between.

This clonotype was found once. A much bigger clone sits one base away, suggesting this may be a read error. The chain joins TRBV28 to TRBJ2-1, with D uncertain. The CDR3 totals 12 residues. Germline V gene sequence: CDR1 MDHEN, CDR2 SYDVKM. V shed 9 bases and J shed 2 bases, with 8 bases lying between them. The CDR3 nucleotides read TGTGCCAGAAATTGGGCCTACAATGAGCAGTTCTTC. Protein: CARNWAYNEQFF.

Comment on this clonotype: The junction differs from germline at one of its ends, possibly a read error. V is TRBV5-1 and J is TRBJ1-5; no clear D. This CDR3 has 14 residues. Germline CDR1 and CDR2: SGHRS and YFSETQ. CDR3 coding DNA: TGCGTCATCAAACCGGGTCATAGCAATCAGCTCCAGCATTTT. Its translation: CVIKPGHSNQLQHF.

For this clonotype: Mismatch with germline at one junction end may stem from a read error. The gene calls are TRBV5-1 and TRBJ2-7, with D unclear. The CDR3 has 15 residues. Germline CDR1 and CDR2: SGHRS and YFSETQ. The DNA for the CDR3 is TGCGCCAGCAGCTTGGTAACATACCACTTCTACGAGGAGTACTTC. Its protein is CASSLVTYHFYEEYF. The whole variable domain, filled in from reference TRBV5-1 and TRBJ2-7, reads KAGVTQTPRYLIKTRGQQVTLSCSPISGHRSVSWYQQTPGQGLQFLFEYFSETQRNKGNFPGRFSGRQFSNSRSEMNVSTLELGDSALYLCASSLVTYHFYEEYFGPGTRLTVT.

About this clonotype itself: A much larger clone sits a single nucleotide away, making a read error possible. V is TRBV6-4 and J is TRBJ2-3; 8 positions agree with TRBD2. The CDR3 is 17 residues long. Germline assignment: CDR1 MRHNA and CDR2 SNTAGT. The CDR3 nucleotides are TGTGCCAACAGTGACTCGATGGTTAGCGGGGCTGCAGATACGCAGTATTTT. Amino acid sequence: CANSDSMVSGAADTQYF.

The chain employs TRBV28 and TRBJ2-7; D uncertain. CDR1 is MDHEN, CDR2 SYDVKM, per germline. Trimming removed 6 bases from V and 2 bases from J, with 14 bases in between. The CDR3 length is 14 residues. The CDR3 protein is CASSPRTAPYEQYF. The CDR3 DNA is TGTGCCAGCAGCCCCAGGACCGCCCCCTACGAGCAGTACTTC.

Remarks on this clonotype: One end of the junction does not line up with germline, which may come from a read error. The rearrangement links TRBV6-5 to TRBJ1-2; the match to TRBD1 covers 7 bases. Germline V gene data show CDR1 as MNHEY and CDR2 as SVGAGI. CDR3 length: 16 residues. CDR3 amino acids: CAITREMRDSHYGYTF. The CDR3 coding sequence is TGTGCCATCACCCGTGAGATGCGGGACAGTCACTATGGCTACACATTC.

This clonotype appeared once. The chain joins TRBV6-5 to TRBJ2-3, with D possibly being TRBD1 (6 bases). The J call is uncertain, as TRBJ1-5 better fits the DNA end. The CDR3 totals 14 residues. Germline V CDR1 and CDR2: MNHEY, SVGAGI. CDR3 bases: TGTGCCAGCAGTTACTCCTGGGACACATATACGCAGCATTTT. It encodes CASSYSWDTYTQHF.

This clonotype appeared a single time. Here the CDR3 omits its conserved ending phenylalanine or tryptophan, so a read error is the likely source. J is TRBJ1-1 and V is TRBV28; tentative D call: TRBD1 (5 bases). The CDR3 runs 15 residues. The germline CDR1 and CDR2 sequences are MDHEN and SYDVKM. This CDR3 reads CANSLHAGIGTKAFY. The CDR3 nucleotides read TGTGCCAACAGTCTCCATGCAGGGATTGGCACTAAAGCTTTCTAT.

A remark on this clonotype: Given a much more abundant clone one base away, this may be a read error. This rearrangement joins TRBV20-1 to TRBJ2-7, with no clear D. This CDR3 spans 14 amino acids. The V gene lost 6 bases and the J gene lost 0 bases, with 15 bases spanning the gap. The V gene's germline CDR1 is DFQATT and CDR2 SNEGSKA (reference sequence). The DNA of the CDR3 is TGCAGTGCGGACCCCCTAACTCACTCCTACGAGCAGTACTTC. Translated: CSADPLTHSYEQYF.

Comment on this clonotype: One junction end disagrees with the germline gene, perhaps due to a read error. CDR3 region: CTSRRQGSTDTQYF. As DNA, the CDR3 is TGTACCAGCAGACGACAGGGGTCCACAGATACGCAGTATTTT. J is TRBJ2-3 and V is TRBV6-5, with 8 bases fitting TRBD1. Germline V CDR1 and CDR2: MNHEY, SVGAGI. CDR3 size: 14 residues.

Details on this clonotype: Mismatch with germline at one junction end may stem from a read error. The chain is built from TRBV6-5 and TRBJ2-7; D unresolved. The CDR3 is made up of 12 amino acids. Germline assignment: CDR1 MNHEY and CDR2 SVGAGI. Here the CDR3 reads CASIRDGYDQYF. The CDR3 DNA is TGTGCCAGCATCAGAGATGGGTACGACCAGTACTTC.

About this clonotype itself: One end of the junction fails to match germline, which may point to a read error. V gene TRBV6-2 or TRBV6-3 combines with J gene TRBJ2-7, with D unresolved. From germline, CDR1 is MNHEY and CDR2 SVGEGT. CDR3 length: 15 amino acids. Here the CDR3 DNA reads TGTGTCAGCAATACTAAGATAGGGTTTAACTACGAGCAGTACTTC. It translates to CVSNTKIGFNYEQYF.

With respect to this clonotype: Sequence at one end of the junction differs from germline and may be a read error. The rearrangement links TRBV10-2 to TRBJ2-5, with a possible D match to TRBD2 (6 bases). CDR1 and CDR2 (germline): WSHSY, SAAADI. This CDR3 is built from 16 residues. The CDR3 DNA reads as TGCGCCACCCAGGGAGGTGCAAGGAGGGGTGTGGAGACCCAGCACTTC. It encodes CATQGGARRGVETQHF.

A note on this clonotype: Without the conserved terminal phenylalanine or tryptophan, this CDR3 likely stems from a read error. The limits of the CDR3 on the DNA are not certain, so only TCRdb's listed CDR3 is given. CDR3 amino acids: CASSSNRGSYEQYL. The chain uses TRBV6-6 and TRBJ2-7. Per germline, CDR1 MNHNY and CDR2 SVGAGI (reference sequence). Ends included, the CDR3 has 14 residues.

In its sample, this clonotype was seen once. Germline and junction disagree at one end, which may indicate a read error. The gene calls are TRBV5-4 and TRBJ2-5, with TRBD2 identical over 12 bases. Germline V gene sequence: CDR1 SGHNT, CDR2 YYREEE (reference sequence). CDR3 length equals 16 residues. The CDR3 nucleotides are TGTGCCGGCAGCAACGGACTAGCGGGAAGCGGGGAGACGCAGTGCTTC. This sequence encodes CAGSNGLAGSGETQCF. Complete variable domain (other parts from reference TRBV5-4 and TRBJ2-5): ETGVTQSPTHLIKTRGQQVTLRCSSQSGHNTVSWYQQALGQGPQFIFQYYREEENGRGNFPPRFSGLQFPNYSSELNVNALELDDSALYLCAGSNGLAGSGETQCFGPGTRLLVL.

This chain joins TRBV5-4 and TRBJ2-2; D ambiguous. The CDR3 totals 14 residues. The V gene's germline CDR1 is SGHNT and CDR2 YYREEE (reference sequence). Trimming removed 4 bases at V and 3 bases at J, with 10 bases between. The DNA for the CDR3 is TGTGCCAGCAGCCTGATTGGTGACACCGGGGAGCTGTTTTTT. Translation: CASSLIGDTGELFF.

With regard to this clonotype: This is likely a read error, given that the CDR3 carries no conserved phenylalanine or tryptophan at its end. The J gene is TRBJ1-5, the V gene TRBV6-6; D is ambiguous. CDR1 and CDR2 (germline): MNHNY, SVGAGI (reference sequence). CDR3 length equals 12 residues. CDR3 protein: CASNYGNQAQHY. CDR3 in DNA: TGTGCCAGCAATTACGGGAATCAGGCCCAGCATTAT.

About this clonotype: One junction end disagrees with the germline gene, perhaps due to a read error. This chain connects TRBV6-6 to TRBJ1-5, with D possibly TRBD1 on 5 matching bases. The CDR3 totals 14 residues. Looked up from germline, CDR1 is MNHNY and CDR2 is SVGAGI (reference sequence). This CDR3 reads CTSNYGGRAQSQHF. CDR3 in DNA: TGTACCAGCAATTACGGGGGGAGGGCTCAGTCCCAGCATTTT.

The CDR3 region has the DNA TGTACCGGCAGTTGCTCGAAGATCTCCTACAATGAGCAGTTCTTC. Encoded protein: CTGSCSKISYNEQFF. The chain links TRBV6-6 to TRBJ2-1, with D uncertain. CDR1 is MNHNY and CDR2 is SVGAGI in the germline V gene (reference sequence). The CDR3 consists of 15 residues.